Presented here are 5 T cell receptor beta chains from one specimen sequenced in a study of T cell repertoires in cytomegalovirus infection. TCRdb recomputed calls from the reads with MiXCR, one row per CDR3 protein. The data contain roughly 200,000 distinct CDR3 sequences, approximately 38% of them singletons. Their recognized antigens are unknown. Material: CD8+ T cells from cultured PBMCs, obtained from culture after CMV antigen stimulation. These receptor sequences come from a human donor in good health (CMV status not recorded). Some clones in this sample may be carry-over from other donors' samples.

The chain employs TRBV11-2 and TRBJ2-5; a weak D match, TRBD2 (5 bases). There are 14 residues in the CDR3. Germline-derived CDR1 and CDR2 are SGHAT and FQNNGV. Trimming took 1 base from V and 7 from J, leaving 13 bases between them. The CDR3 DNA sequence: TGTGCCAGCAGCTTAGCGCGGATGGCGGGGACCCAGTACTTC. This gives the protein CASSLARMAGTQYF.

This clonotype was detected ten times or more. CDR3 nucleotide sequence: TGTGCCAGCAGCTTAGACCGTCGGGGCGAAAGTCGACAAGAGACCCAGTACTTC. Translation: CASSLDRRGESRQETQYF. The gene calls are TRBV7-8 and TRBJ2-5, with D tentatively TRBD1 or TRBD2 (5 bases each). Germline V gene lookup returns CDR1 SGHVS and CDR2 FQNEAQ. This CDR3 is built from 18 residues. V lost 1 base to trimming and J lost 2 bases, with 20 bases between them.

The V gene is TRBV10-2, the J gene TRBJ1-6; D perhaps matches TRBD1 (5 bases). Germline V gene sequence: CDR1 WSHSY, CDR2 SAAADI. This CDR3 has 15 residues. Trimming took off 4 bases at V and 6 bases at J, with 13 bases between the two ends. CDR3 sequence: CASSGRDGFNSPLHF. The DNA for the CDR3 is TGCGCCAGCAGTGGCCGGGACGGATTTAATTCACCCCTCCACTTT.

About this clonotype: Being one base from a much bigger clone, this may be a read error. In DNA form, the CDR3 reads TGTGCCAGCAGCTTAGGTTACGGGAAAAACACTGAAACTTTCTTT. This sequence encodes CASSLGYGKNTETFF. This chain connects TRBV7-6 to TRBJ1-1, with D uncertain. The CDR3 loop spans 15 amino acids. CDR1 and CDR2 (germline): SGHVS, FNYEAQ.

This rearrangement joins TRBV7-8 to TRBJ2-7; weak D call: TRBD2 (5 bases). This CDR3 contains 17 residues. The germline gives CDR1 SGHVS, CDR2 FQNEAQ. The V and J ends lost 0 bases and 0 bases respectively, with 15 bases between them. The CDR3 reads CASSLALEGPNSYEQYF. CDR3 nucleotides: TGTGCCAGCAGCTTAGCGCTTGAGGGCCCCAACTCCTACGAGCAGTACTTC.